This T cell receptor (beta chain) was captured in a study of blood T cell repertoires in COVID-19. Original processing notes: Quantification of nucleated cells was approximated via reference gene primer amplification. The method was immunoSEQ multiplex PCR; TCRdb's version includes in-frame clones alone and lacks a portion of them. V, J and clone size were drawn from that table, and D and trimming were deduced from the DNA. The sample lists around 150,000 clones, roughly 84% seen once, with 8% to 9% in the top ten. Sequencing was performed on peripheral blood. This clonotype was obtained from an older woman with COVID-19, enrolled during active disease.

The DNA for the CDR3 is TGTGCCAGCAGACTACTGAACTCTGGGGCCAACGTCCTGACTTTC. It codes for CASRLLNSGANVLTF. V is TRBV27 and J is TRBJ2-6, with D unresolved. CDR1 and CDR2 from the germline V gene are MNHEY and SMNVEV (reference sequence). Deletions cut 6 bases from V and 0 bases from J, with 9 bases between. The CDR3 totals 15 residues.